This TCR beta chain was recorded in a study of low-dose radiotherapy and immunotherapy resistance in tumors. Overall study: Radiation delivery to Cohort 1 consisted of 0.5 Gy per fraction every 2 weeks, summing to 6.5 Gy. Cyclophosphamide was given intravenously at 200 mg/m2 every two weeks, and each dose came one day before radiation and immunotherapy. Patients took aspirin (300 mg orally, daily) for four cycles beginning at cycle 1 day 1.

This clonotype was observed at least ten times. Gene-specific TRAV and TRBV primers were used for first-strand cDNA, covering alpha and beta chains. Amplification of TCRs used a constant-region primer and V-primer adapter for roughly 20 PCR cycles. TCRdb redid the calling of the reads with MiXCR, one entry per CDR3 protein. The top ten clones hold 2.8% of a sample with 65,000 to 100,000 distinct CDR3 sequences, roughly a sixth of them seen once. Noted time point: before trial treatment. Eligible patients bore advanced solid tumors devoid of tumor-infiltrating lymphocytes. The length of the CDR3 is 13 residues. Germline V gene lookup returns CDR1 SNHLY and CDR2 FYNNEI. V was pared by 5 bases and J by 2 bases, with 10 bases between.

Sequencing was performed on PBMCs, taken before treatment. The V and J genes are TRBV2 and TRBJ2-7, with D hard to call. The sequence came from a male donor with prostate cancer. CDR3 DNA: TGTGCCAGCAGTTTTCACAGAACCTACGAGCAGTACTTC. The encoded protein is CASSFHRTYEQYF.